The 20 T cell receptor beta chains below come from one sample, sequenced in a study of cytotoxic CD8 clonotypes in ibrutinib-treated CLL. Libraries were prepared by immunoSEQ multiplex PCR; TCRdb keeps only in-frame clonotypes and omits some of them. Here the sample spans hundreds of thousands of clones, 70% being singletons. The material sequenced was PBMCs, taken after 24 months of ibrutinib treatment. The receptors were gathered from a human donor with chronic lymphocytic leukemia.

The chain uses TRBV12-5 and TRBJ2-1; tentatively, D is TRBD2 (6 bases). V gave up 6 bases and J gave up 6 bases, with 9 bases separating them. Germline lookup yields CDR1 LGHNT and CDR2 FRNRAP. The CDR3 length is 12 residues. CDR3 amino acids: CASGTSPNEQFF. The CDR3 DNA is TGTGCTAGTGGGACTAGTCCCAATGAGCAGTTCTTC.

The V and J genes are TRBV15 and TRBJ2-1, with D unresolved. Germline CDR1 reads LNHNV; CDR2 reads YYDKDF (reference sequence). This CDR3 is built from 15 residues. The V gene lost 1 base and the J gene lost 0 bases, with 7 bases spanning the gap. The CDR3 protein is CATSRGRSSYNEQFF. The CDR3 DNA follows: TGTGCCACCAGCAGAGGACGGAGCTCCTACAATGAGCAGTTCTTC.

The chain recombines TRBV5-1 with TRBJ2-3; D ambiguous. CDR1 is SGHRS and CDR2 is YFSETQ in the germline V gene. Trimming stripped 2 bases from V and 1 base from J, with 17 bases between. CDR3 length: 17 amino acids. The CDR3 protein is CASSLQPVQAGTDTQYF. The CDR3 DNA is TGCGCCAGCAGCTTACAACCCGTTCAGGCGGGCACAGATACGCAGTATTTT.

The rearrangement links TRBV29-1 to TRBJ2-7, with TRBD1 matching 7 bases. This CDR3 region has 13 residues. In germline, CDR1 is SQVTM, CDR2 ANQGSEA. J lost 2 bases, V lost 7 bases, and 8 bases had no gene match. CDR3 DNA sequence: TGCAGCGGTCGAGACGGGACAGCCTACGAGCAGTACTTC. It encodes CSGRDGTAYEQYF.

The chain links TRBV5-1 to TRBJ1-6, with a tentative D call TRBD1 (6 bases). The V end was cut by 0 bases, the J end by 4 bases, with 8 bases between. This CDR3 region has 15 residues. The V gene's germline CDR1 is SGHRS and CDR2 YFSETQ. The CDR3 region has the DNA TGCGCCAGCAGCTTGGACCAGGGGTATAATTCACCCCTCCACTTT. This codes for CASSLDQGYNSPLHF. The full variable domain, rest sourced from reference TRBV5-1 and TRBJ1-6, is KAGVTQTPRYLIKTRGQQVTLSCSPISGHRSVSWYQQTPGQGLQFLFEYFSETQRNKGNFPGRFSGRQFSNSRSEMNVSTLELGDSALYLCASSLDQGYNSPLHFGNGTRLTVT.

The sample holds one count of this clone. J is TRBJ2-2 and V is TRBV23-1; TRBD1 agrees at 10 bases. TRBV23-1 carries the ORF label, with uncertain function. The CDR3 covers 14 residues. Trimming at V came to 6 bases and at J to 5 bases, leaving 3 bases not matched to a gene. The CDR3 is CASSRTGGTGELFF. CDR3 nucleotides: TGCGCCAGCAGCCGGACAGGGGGGACCGGGGAGCTGTTTTTT.

The chain links TRBV27 to TRBJ1-5, with TRBD1 as a possible D gene (6 bases). V was clipped by 8 bases and J by 4 bases, with 21 bases between them. The CDR3 runs 16 residues. CDR1 is MNHEY, CDR2 SMNVEV, per germline (reference sequence). CDR3: CASLVRGRFRNQPQHF. As DNA, the CDR3 is TGTGCCAGCTTGGTACGGGGGCGATTTAGGAATCAGCCCCAGCATTTT.

The V gene is TRBV2, the J gene TRBJ1-2; the D gene is possibly TRBD1 (6 bases). Looked up from germline, CDR1 is SNHLY and CDR2 is FYNNEI. Trimming removed 4 bases from V and 5 bases from J, with 14 bases in between. This CDR3 spans 14 amino acids. CDR3 DNA: TGTGCCAGCAGTGTTACAGGGCGTCTATATGGCTACACCTTC. Protein: CASSVTGRLYGYTF.

The gene calls are TRBV18 and TRBJ2-7; D might be TRBD2 (6 bases). The germline V gene encodes CDR1 KGHSH and CDR2 LQKENI. With 1 base removed from V and 1 base from J, the gap between germline ends came to 11 bases. CDR3 length: 15 amino acids. CDR3 coding DNA: TGTGCCAGCTCACCACAGGGCGGAGGGTCCTACGAGCAGTACTTC. It is translated as CASSPQGGGSYEQYF. The variable domain in full, with the rest retrieved from reference TRBV18 and TRBJ2-7, is NAGVMQNPRHLVRRRGQEARLRCSPMKGHSHVYWYRQLPEEGLKFMVYLQKENIIDESGMPKERFSAEFPKEGPSILRIQQVVRGDSAAYFCASSPQGGGSYEQYFGPGTRLTVT.

The J gene is TRBJ1-5, the V gene TRBV7-2; a weak D match, TRBD1 (5 bases). Germline CDR1 and CDR2: SGHTA and FQGNSA. V lost 5 bases and J lost 11, with 22 bases in between. This CDR3 has 15 residues. CDR3 sequence: CASSPDGAGSWAQHF. The DNA of the CDR3 is TGTGCCAGCAGCCCCGATGGGGCAGGGTCATGGGCCCAGCATTTT.

In this sample, this clone turned up a few times. V and J are TRBV9 and TRBJ2-1; TRBD2 matches 7 bases. From germline, CDR1 is SGDLS and CDR2 YYNGEE. J lost 6 bases, V lost 3 bases, and 6 bases had no gene match. The CDR3 has 14 residues. This CDR3 is CASSAQLAINEQFF. Here the CDR3 DNA reads TGTGCCAGCAGCGCCCAACTAGCGATCAATGAGCAGTTCTTC.

This clone was picked up a small number of times. CDR3 in DNA: TGTGCCAGCAGTCCCCAATTAGGCTACGAGCAGTACTTC. It codes for CASSPQLGYEQYF. The chain employs TRBV27 and TRBJ2-7, with D uncertain. This CDR3 contains 13 residues. Trimming took off 5 bases at V and 3 bases at J, with 11 bases between the two ends. Germline V lookup: CDR1 MNHEY, CDR2 SMNVEV (reference sequence).

This clone was seen many times. The chain has TRBV30 and TRBJ1-2; D is unclear. Germline V lookup: CDR1 GTSNPN, CDR2 SVGIG (reference sequence). CDR3 length: 13 residues. Trimming removed 0 bases at V and 0 bases at J, with 5 bases between. DNA for the CDR3: TGTGCCTGGAGTGTGGCAGCTAACTATGGCTACACCTTC. Its protein is CAWSVAANYGYTF.

This rearrangement joins TRBV25-1 to TRBJ2-2, with a tentative D call TRBD1 (6 bases). Germline CDR1 is MGHDK and CDR2 is SYGVNS. Trimming shortened V by 2 bases and J by 6 bases, and 13 bases separated the two germline ends. This CDR3 has 15 residues. CDR3 sequence (DNA): TGTGCCAGCAGTGAACAGGACAGAACGGCCGGGGAGCTGTTTTTT. Translation: CASSEQDRTAGELFF.

The V call is TRBV27, the J call TRBJ2-1; D is uncertain. Germline V gene data show CDR1 as MNHEY and CDR2 as SMNVEV (reference sequence). This CDR3 has 13 residues. With 4 bases removed from V and 6 bases from J, the gap between germline ends came to 10 bases. CDR3 protein: CASSWQMGNEQFF. The DNA of the CDR3 is TGTGCCAGCAGTTGGCAGATGGGCAATGAGCAGTTCTTC.

The rearrangement links TRBV7-9 to TRBJ1-5; D call uncertain. The germline CDR1 and CDR2 sequences are SEHNR and FQNEAQ (reference sequence). The V and J ends lost 9 bases and 4 bases respectively, with 13 bases between them. CDR3 length: 13 residues. CDR3 sequence: CASCQFDNQPQHF. The CDR3 nucleotides are TGTGCCAGTTGCCAGTTCGATAATCAGCCCCAGCATTTT.

The chain joins TRBV28 to TRBJ1-5; 8 positions match TRBD1. The CDR3 runs to 14 residues. CDR1 is MDHEN, CDR2 SYDVKM, per germline. V shed 4 bases and J 8 bases; nucleotides not matched to a gene: 7. The CDR3 is CASSSQGAGEPQHF. Written as DNA, the CDR3 is TGTGCCAGCAGTTCCCAGGGGGCCGGCGAGCCCCAGCATTTT.

This clone has just a few counts. V usage is TRBV11-2 and J usage is TRBJ2-7, with D perhaps TRBD1 (6 bases). This CDR3 spans 12 amino acids. The V gene lost 5 bases and the J gene lost 2 bases, with 7 bases spanning the gap. CDR1 and CDR2 (germline): SGHAT, FQNNGV. The CDR3 reads CASSRDTYEQYF. The CDR3 bases are TGTGCCAGCAGCCGGGACACCTACGAGCAGTACTTC.

Note on this clone: Other nucleotide sequences in the sample specify the same CDR3. The chain links TRBV30 to TRBJ1-2; D is unresolved. The CDR3 extends over 11 amino acids. The ends were cut back, 0 bases at V and 4 bases at J, with 3 bases in the middle. The germline V gene encodes CDR1 GTSNPN and CDR2 SVGIG (reference sequence). The CDR3 DNA follows: TGTGCCTGGAGTGTCGCCTATGGCTACACCTTC. This sequence encodes CAWSVAYGYTF.

V usage is TRBV7-9 and J usage is TRBJ2-6; D not resolved. The V and J ends lost 10 bases and 4 bases respectively, with 8 bases between them. CDR3 length equals 12 residues. CDR1 and CDR2 (germline): SEHNR, FQNEAQ (reference sequence). The CDR3, as DNA: TGTGCCAACCAAGTAGGGGCCAACGTCCTGACTTTC. It is translated as CANQVGANVLTF.